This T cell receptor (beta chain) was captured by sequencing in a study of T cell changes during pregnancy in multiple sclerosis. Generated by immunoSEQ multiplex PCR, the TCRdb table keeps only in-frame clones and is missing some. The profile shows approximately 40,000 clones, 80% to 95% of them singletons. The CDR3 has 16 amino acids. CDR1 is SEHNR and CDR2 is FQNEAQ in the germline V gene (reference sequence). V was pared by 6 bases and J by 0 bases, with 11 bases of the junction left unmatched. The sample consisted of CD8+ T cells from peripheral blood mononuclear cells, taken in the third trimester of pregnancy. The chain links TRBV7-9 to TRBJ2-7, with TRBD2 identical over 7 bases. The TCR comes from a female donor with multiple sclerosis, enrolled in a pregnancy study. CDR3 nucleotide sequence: TGTGCCAGCAGTCTAGGGTTTGCTAGCGGCTCCTACGAGCAGTACTTC. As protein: CASSLGFASGSYEQYF.